Listed below are T cell receptor beta chains from one sample, sequenced in a study of cytomegalovirus exposure and HLA in healthy donors. Only in-frame clones appear in the TCRdb table, and some are missing; sequencing was by immunoSEQ multiplex PCR. In the table there are about 92,000 clones, around 85% of which are singletons. Sample: PBMCs. These TCRs come from a girl aged 2-10 years in good health and CMV-seropositive. Both conserved end residues are part of each CDR3. Each record gives: J gene, D gene, V gene, clone size, CDR3 protein, CDR3 DNA. A D gene is named only where the DNA matches it firmly. The size field is filled for only some rows; it gives once, few, many or a size class.

TRBJ2-3 | TRBD2 | TRBV5-1 | NA | CASSSTSGTDTQYF | TGCGCCAGCAGCTCGACTAGCGGGACAGATACGCAGTATTTT
TRBJ1-5 | NA | TRBV5-1 | NA | CASSLSSNQPQHF | TGCGCCAGCAGCTTGTCGAGCAATCAGCCCCAGCATTTT
TRBJ2-4 | NA | TRBV30 | NA | CAWGGRQGGNIQYF | TGTGCCTGGGGGGGGCGACAGGGTGGGAACATTCAGTACTTC
TRBJ2-2 | NA | TRBV28 | NA | CAILDMTGAGELFF | TGTGCCATTCTGGACATGACGGGGGCCGGGGAGCTGTTTTTT
TRBJ2-7 | NA | TRBV25-1 | NA | CASSDGGLSSYEQYF | TGTGCCAGCAGTGATGGAGGACTAAGCTCCTACGAGCAGTACTTC
TRBJ2-7 | TRBD1 | TRBV6-5 | NA | CASSVGKGQGYEQYF | TGTGCCAGCAGTGTGGGTAAAGGACAGGGGTACGAGCAGTACTTC
TRBJ1-1 | NA | TRBV5-1 | NA | CASSLTLGTEAFF | TGCGCCAGCAGCTTGACCCTCGGGACTGAAGCTTTCTTT
TRBJ1-3 | NA | TRBV30 | NA | CAWSQGNTIYF | TGTGCCTGGAGTCAGGGAAACACCATATATTTT
TRBJ2-2 | TRBD2 | TRBV4-2 | NA | CASSQVTSGMAGELFF | TGTGCCAGCAGCCAAGTCACTAGCGGGATGGCCGGGGAGCTGTTTTTT
TRBJ2-3 | NA | TRBV6-5 | NA | CASSGSRTPTDTQYF | TGTGCCAGCAGTGGATCGAGGACACCCACAGATACGCAGTATTTT
TRBJ1-1 | NA | TRBV19 | NA | CASSVWHTGYLAEAFF | TGTGCCAGTAGTGTGTGGCATACGGGATACCTCGCTGAAGCTTTCTTT
TRBJ1-1 | TRBD1 | TRBV28 | NA | CASGQVGTEAFF | TGTGCCAGCGGACAGGTAGGCACTGAAGCTTTCTTT
TRBJ2-1 | NA | TRBV18 | once | CASSGQRSEQFF | TGTGCCAGCTCAGGACAAAGGAGTGAGCAGTTCTTC
TRBJ2-7 | TRBD2 | TRBV9 | once | CASSQLAGGGYEQYF | TGTGCCAGCAGCCAACTAGCGGGAGGGGGATACGAGCAGTACTTC
TRBJ1-2 | TRBD1 | TRBV5-4 | NA | CASSETGAYGYTF | TGTGCCAGCAGCGAGACAGGGGCCTATGGCTACACCTTC
TRBJ2-3 | TRBD2 | TRBV19 | NA | CASSRAGGLTDTQYF | TGTGCCAGTAGTAGGGCGGGAGGACTGACAGATACGCAGTATTTT
TRBJ1-1 | TRBD1 | TRBV10-1 | NA | CASSGGTVNTEAFF | TGCGCCAGCAGTGGAGGGACAGTAAACACTGAGGCTTTCTTT
TRBJ1-5 | NA | TRBV5-1 | NA | CASSLAPSQPQHF | TGCGCCAGCAGCTTGGCCCCCAGTCAGCCCCAGCATTTT
TRBJ2-7 | TRBD2 | TRBV19 | NA | CASTLAGGTHEQYF | TGTGCCAGTACCCTAGCGGGAGGGACCCACGAGCAGTACTTC
TRBJ1-1 | NA | TRBV6-1 | NA | CASRARLSLAFF | TGTGCCAGCAGAGCCAGACTAAGCTTAGCTTTCTTT
TRBJ1-2 | NA | TRBV20-1 | NA | CSASSPRGYTF | TGCAGTGCTAGTTCCCCCAGAGGCTACACCTTC
TRBJ1-1 | NA | TRBV4-1 | NA | CASSQRVGTEAFF | TGCGCCAGCAGCCAGCGGGTGGGCACTGAAGCTTTCTTT
TRBJ2-3 | NA | TRBV27 | NA | CASTLTGMPDTQYF | TGTGCCAGCACCTTAACAGGGATGCCAGATACGCAGTATTTT
TRBJ2-1 | NA | TRBV7-9 | NA | CASSLNLAEQFF | TGTGCCAGCAGCTTAAACCTAGCGGAGCAGTTCTTC
TRBJ2-5 | TRBD1 | TRBV4-1 | NA | CASSQPGGQETQYF | TGCGCCAGCAGCCAGCCAGGGGGCCAAGAGACCCAGTACTTC
TRBJ2-1 | TRBD2 | TRBV7-2 | NA | CASSRSGSPSFEQFF | TGTGCCAGCAGCAGGAGCGGGAGCCCCAGTTTTGAGCAGTTCTTC
TRBJ2-7 | TRBD2 | TRBV4-2 | NA | CASSAREADEQYF | TGTGCCAGCAGCGCGCGGGAGGCAGACGAGCAGTACTTC
TRBJ2-1 | TRBD1 | TRBV6-5 | few | CASSFRTGYTYNEQFF | TGTGCCAGCAGTTTCCGGACAGGCTATACCTACAATGAGCAGTTCTTC
TRBJ2-5 | NA | TRBV30 | NA | CAWSVSGVRGLLRETQYF | TGTGCCTGGAGTGTATCCGGGGTAAGGGGACTCCTTAGAGAGACCCAGTACTTC
TRBJ1-1 | NA | TRBV4-1 | NA | CASSQADSMNTEAFF | TGCGCCAGCAGCCAAGCTGACAGCATGAACACTGAAGCTTTCTTT
TRBJ1-1 | TRBD1 | TRBV25-1 | NA | CASSEYTGDTEAFF | TGTGCCAGCAGTGAATATACAGGGGACACTGAAGCTTTCTTT
TRBJ2-2 | NA | TRBV7-3 | NA | CASSLQGSGELFF | TGTGCCAGCAGCCTACAGGGATCCGGGGAGCTGTTTTTT
TRBJ1-5 | NA | TRBV6-1 | NA | CASSEELNNQPQHF | TGTGCCAGCAGTGAAGAACTGAACAATCAGCCCCAGCATTTT
TRBJ2-7 | TRBD1 | TRBV19 | NA | CASSLGTGYEQYF | TGTGCCAGTAGTCTAGGGACAGGCTACGAGCAGTACTTC
TRBJ2-5 | TRBD2 | TRBV4-1 | NA | CASSQGWGGAETQYF | TGCGCCAGCAGCCAAGGTTGGGGAGGGGCAGAGACCCAGTACTTC
TRBJ2-5 | TRBD2 | TRBV7-2 | NA | CASSLFAGRGETQYF | TGTGCCAGCAGCTTATTCGCAGGGAGGGGAGAGACCCAGTACTTC
TRBJ2-3 | NA | TRBV5-1 | NA | CASSLLRGQYTDTQYF | TGCGCCAGCAGCTTGCTACGTGGGCAGTACACAGATACGCAGTATTTT
TRBJ1-1 | TRBD1 | TRBV18 | NA | CASSPVTGGTEAFF | TGTGCCAGCTCACCTGTGACAGGGGGTACTGAAGCTTTCTTT
TRBJ2-6 | NA | TRBV27 | few | CASSYFRGSSGANVLTF | TGTGCCAGCAGTTATTTTCGGGGGAGCTCTGGGGCCAACGTCCTGACTTTC
TRBJ1-2 | TRBD1 | TRBV30 | NA | CAWVRTGAYGYTF | TGTGCCTGGGTTCGGACAGGGGCCTATGGCTACACCTTC
TRBJ1-1 | NA | TRBV6-5 | NA | CASSSGVLNTEAFF | TGTGCCAGCAGTTCCGGGGTACTGAACACTGAAGCTTTCTTT
TRBJ2-3 | TRBD2 | TRBV10-1 | NA | CATSIAGPTDTQYF | TGCGCCACCTCGATAGCGGGACCCACAGATACGCAGTATTTT
TRBJ1-5 | NA | TRBV6-5 | few | CASRRQAPAEPQHF | TGTGCCAGCAGGCGACAGGCTCCAGCGGAGCCCCAGCATTTT
TRBJ2-3 | NA | TRBV12-5 | NA | CASGLGSGTDTQYF | TGTGCTAGTGGTTTGGGTAGCGGCACAGATACGCAGTATTTT
TRBJ2-3 | NA | TRBV28 | NA | CASREKAVTTDTQYF | TGTGCCAGCAGAGAAAAAGCGGTGACCACAGATACGCAGTATTTT
TRBJ2-5 | NA | TRBV27 | NA | CASRQAGHQETQYF | TGTGCCAGCAGACAAGCGGGCCACCAAGAGACCCAGTACTTC
TRBJ2-2 | TRBD1 | TRBV19 | few | CASSDREQFYTGELFF | TGTGCCTCATCAGACAGGGAACAATTTTACACCGGGGAGCTGTTTTTT
TRBJ2-3 | NA | TRBV5-1 | NA | CASSSPGLTTDTQYF | TGCGCCAGCAGCTCGCCGGGACTCACCACAGATACGCAGTATTTT
TRBJ1-5 | TRBD1 | TRBV7-9 | NA | CASSLGTGGSQPQHF | TGTGCCAGCAGCTTAGGGACAGGGGGTTCTCAGCCCCAGCATTTT
TRBJ2-5 | TRBD1 | TRBV6-1 | NA | CASSEFGTGGKETQYF | TGTGCCAGCAGTGAATTCGGGACAGGGGGAAAAGAGACCCAGTACTTC
TRBJ2-7 | NA | TRBV7-6 | few | CASSLGQGTYEQYF | TGTGCCAGCAGCTTAGGCCAGGGGACCTACGAGCAGTACTTC